The subject of this entry is one T cell receptor beta chain. These data come from a study of control samples from healthy donors and cancer patients. The CDR3 length is 15 residues. The V end was cut by 5 bases, the J end by 2 bases, with 14 bases between. Germline lookup yields CDR1 SEHNR and CDR2 FQNEAQ (reference sequence). Measured with immunoSEQ multiplex PCR; TCRdb has only the in-frame clones, and not every one. There are about 160,000 clones in the sample; 70% to 90% occur only once, and more than 10% lies in the top ten. Material: blood. The gene calls are TRBV7-9 and TRBJ2-3, with a weak D call TRBD1 (6 bases). This TCR derives from a man aged 25-40 years in good health. In nucleotides, the CDR3 is TGTGCCAGCAGCCAGAGGACAGCCATCACAGATACGCAGTATTTT. This gives the protein CASSQRTAITDTQYF.